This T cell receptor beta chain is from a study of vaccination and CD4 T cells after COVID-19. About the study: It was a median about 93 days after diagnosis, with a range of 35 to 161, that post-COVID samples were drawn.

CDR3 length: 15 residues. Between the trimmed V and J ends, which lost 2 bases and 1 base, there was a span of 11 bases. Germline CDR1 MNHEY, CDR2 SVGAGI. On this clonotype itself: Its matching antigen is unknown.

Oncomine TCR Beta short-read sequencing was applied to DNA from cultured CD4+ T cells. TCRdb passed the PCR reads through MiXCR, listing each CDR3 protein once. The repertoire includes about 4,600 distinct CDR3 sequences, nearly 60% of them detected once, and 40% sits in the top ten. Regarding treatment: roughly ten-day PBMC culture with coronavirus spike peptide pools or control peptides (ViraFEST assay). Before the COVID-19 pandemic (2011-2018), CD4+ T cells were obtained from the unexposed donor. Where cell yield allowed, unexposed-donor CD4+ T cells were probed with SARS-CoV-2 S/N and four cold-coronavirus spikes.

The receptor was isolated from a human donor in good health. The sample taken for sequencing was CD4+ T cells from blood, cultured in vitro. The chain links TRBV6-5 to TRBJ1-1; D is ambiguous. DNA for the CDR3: TGTGCCAGCAGTTACCACTCGGGGAAGAACACTGAAGCTTTCTTT. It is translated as CASSYHSGKNTEAFF.